The 20 T cell receptor beta chains listed next were all sequenced from one sample in a study of CD8 T cells in ankylosing spondylitis (dated by TCRdb to 2016 to 2017). Libraries came from 5' RACE. The reads were generated on an Illumina HiSeq 2500. The public sequencing data were trimmed at Q25 with fastp and processed into clonotypes with MiXCR by TCRdb, which kept only in-frame beta chains. Rows matching on CDR3 protein sequence are summarized as one entry with the most common DNA and genes. A total of fewer than 200,000 distinct CDR3 sequences appear in this sample, about a sixth of them only once. 7.8% of the sample comes from the top ten. Specimen: blood, either unsorted or a sorted T cell fraction (not recorded which). The origin of the receptors is a male donor with ankylosing spondylitis or in good health (not recorded which).

This clonotype showed up many times. The chain couples TRBV5-5 to TRBJ1-2; possible D gene TRBD1, 5 bases. Looked up from germline, CDR1 is SGHKS and CDR2 is YYEKEE (reference sequence). V gave up 3 bases and J gave up 6 bases, with 24 bases separating them. This CDR3 is built from 17 residues. This CDR3 is CASSSPGPAISGNGYTF. CDR3 sequence (DNA): TGTGCCAGCAGCTCACCGGGACCTGCTATATCTGGGAATGGCTACACCTTC.

V is TRBV7-9 and J is TRBJ2-1; the D call may be TRBD1 or TRBD2 (5 bases each). Germline V lookup: CDR1 SEHNR, CDR2 FQNEAQ (reference sequence). This CDR3 comprises 14 residues. Trimming left V 5 bases short and J 9 bases short, with 17 bases between. The CDR3: CASSPEVGLGEQFF. The CDR3 coding sequence is TGTGCCAGCAGCCCGGAGGTGGGGCTGGGTGAGCAGTTCTTC. Complete variable domain (other parts from reference TRBV7-9 and TRBJ2-1): DTGVSQNPRHKITKRGQNVTFRCDPISEHNRLYWYRQTLGQGPEFLTYFQNEAQLEKSRLLSDRFSAERPKGSFSTLEIQRTEQGDSAMYLCASSPEVGLGEQFFGPGTRLTVL.

V gene TRBV20-1 combines with J gene TRBJ2-1, with D possibly matching TRBD1 (5 bases). V was shortened by 6 bases and J by 1 base, with 19 bases between the two germline ends. Germline V gene data show CDR1 as DFQATT and CDR2 as SNEGSKA (reference sequence). The CDR3 has 16 amino acids. CDR3 residues: CSASAPDSLSYNEQFF. The DNA of the CDR3 is TGCAGTGCGAGCGCTCCCGACAGCCTTTCCTACAATGAGCAGTTCTTC.

This clonotype was seen many times. The chain joins TRBV20-1 to TRBJ2-1, with 7 bases fitting TRBD2. Germline-derived CDR1 and CDR2 are DFQATT and SNEGSKA (reference sequence). This CDR3 contains 12 residues. Germline trimming cut 8 bases from V and 6 bases from J; bases unmatched to any gene: 7. Here the CDR3 reads CSFFSGANEQFF. CDR3 coding DNA: TGCAGTTTTTTCAGCGGGGCCAATGAGCAGTTCTTC.

This clonotype appeared a few times. V gene TRBV5-8 combines with J gene TRBJ2-1; 8 nucleotides align to TRBD2. Germline V gene lookup returns CDR1 SGHTS and CDR2 YDEGEE. CDR3 length: 16 amino acids. V lost 4 bases, J lost 6 bases, and 12 bases stayed unmatched. The CDR3 region has the DNA TGTGCCAGCAGCCCAGGGAGCGGGAGTTCCCCCAATGAGCAGTTCTTC. Its protein product is CASSPGSGSSPNEQFF.

The chain employs TRBV28 and TRBJ2-5; a possible D gene is TRBD1 (5 bases). CDR1 and CDR2 (germline): MDHEN, SYDVKM. Trimming removed 2 bases at V and 4 bases at J, with 14 bases between. The length of the CDR3 is 15 residues. The CDR3 loop reads CASSLVSGARETQYF. DNA for the CDR3: TGTGCCAGCAGTTTAGTGTCTGGGGCAAGAGAGACCCAGTACTTC.

This clonotype appeared a few times. The chain links TRBV28 to TRBJ2-2; 7 bases line up with TRBD2. V trimming: 6 bases; J trimming: 2 bases; junction bases outside the gene matches: 9. The V gene's germline CDR1 is MDHEN and CDR2 SYDVKM. This CDR3 region has 16 residues. CDR3 residues: CASREFSGLNTGELFF. The CDR3, as DNA: TGTGCCAGCAGAGAATTTAGCGGGCTTAACACCGGGGAGCTGTTTTTT.

This clonotype showed up many times. In DNA form, the CDR3 reads TGCAGTGCTAGGTTCGAGGCAGGGGGCTACGAGCAGTACTTC. Translated: CSARFEAGGYEQYF. The V and J genes are TRBV20-1 and TRBJ2-7; 7 nucleotides line up with TRBD1. Germline V gives CDR1 DFQATT, CDR2 SNEGSKA (reference sequence). This CDR3 region has 14 residues. The trim removed 3 bases at V and 3 bases at J, leaving 8 bases unmatched.

This clonotype has only a few counts. The rearrangement links TRBV6-2 or TRBV6-3 to TRBJ2-1, with D possibly matching TRBD2 (5 bases). The germline V and J ends were trimmed by 7 bases and 6 bases, with 10 bases remaining between them. Germline-derived CDR1 and CDR2 are MNHEY and SVGEGT. The CDR3 is made up of 12 amino acids. The CDR3 bases are TGTGCCAGCAAAAGGGCGGGCAATGAGCAGTTCTTC. Amino acids: CASKRAGNEQFF.

This clonotype showed up many times. The chain employs TRBV3-1 and TRBJ1-2, with D unclear. The CDR3 runs to 18 residues. The germline gives CDR1 LGHDT, CDR2 YNNKEL (reference sequence). V lost 0 bases, J lost 3 bases, and 20 bases lay in between. The DNA of the CDR3 is TGTGCCAGCAGCCAAGATGCGGTTATCCTCTCTGACTACTATGGCTACACCTTC. It translates to CASSQDAVILSDYYGYTF.

This clonotype has a count of ten or more. The rearrangement links TRBV2 to TRBJ1-1; D possibly corresponds to TRBD1 (5 bases). The germline CDR1 and CDR2 sequences are SNHLY and FYNNEI. The V end lost 6 bases, the J end lost 4 bases, and 18 bases lay between the germline ends. The CDR3 has 15 residues. DNA for the CDR3: TGTGCCAGCAGAGTCGGCTCAGGGAGGGCCACTGAAGCTTTCTTT. Its translation: CASRVGSGRATEAFF.

This sequence joins TRBV28 and TRBJ1-3; D unresolved. V was pared by 3 bases and J by 1 base, with 19 bases between. Germline V lookup: CDR1 MDHEN, CDR2 SYDVKM. This CDR3 contains 18 residues. The CDR3 DNA sequence: TGTGCCAGCAGTTTCTCCCTGGCGGACGTTCCTTCTGGAAACACCATATATTTT. Its translation is CASSFSLADVPSGNTIYF.

This clonotype showed up just a few times. V usage is TRBV20-1 and J usage is TRBJ2-5, with D perhaps matching TRBD2 (6 bases). Trimming cost V 8 bases and J 1 base, with 11 bases left between them. Germline assignment: CDR1 DFQATT and CDR2 SNEGSKA (reference sequence). CDR3 length: 12 amino acids. The CDR3 is CSHSGPQETQYF. The DNA of the CDR3 is TGCAGTCATAGCGGCCCCCAAGAGACCCAGTACTTC.

This clonotype appeared a few times. The chain links TRBV18 to TRBJ2-3; 7 bases line up with TRBD2. Germline-derived CDR1 and CDR2 are KGHSH and LQKENI. J lost 4 bases, V lost 0 bases, and 10 bases had no gene match. CDR3 length: 17 residues. This CDR3 reads CASSPPSEGGPADTQYF. In DNA, the CDR3 is TGTGCCAGCTCACCACCGTCTGAGGGAGGGCCCGCAGATACGCAGTATTTT.

The chain carries TRBV11-2 and TRBJ2-5; D may be TRBD1 (6 bases). V was clipped by 5 bases and J by 5 bases, with 15 bases between them. This CDR3 comprises 14 residues. The germline V gene has CDR1 SGHAT and CDR2 FQNNGV. CDR3 loop: CASSPGVSGETQYF. The CDR3 DNA is TGTGCCAGCAGCCCAGGGGTCTCGGGGGAGACCCAGTACTTC.

This clonotype has more than one count but fewer than ten. This chain joins TRBV11-3 and TRBJ1-1, with D perhaps matching TRBD1 (5 bases). V lost 5 bases to trimming and J lost 1 base, with 11 bases between them. CDR1 SGHNT and CDR2 YENEEA come from the germline V gene. CDR3 length: 14 amino acids. CDR3 region: CASSLQGQNTEAFF. The CDR3 coding sequence is TGTGCCAGCAGCCTTCAAGGACAGAACACTGAAGCTTTCTTT.

This clonotype was observed at least ten times. This rearrangement joins TRBV5-5 to TRBJ1-2; D is unclear. Germline CDR1 is SGHKS and CDR2 is YYEKEE (reference sequence). The CDR3 has 15 residues. V was trimmed by 5 bases and J by 5 bases, leaving 19 bases between them. The CDR3 sequence: CASSSSGGVVYGYTF. The CDR3 bases are TGTGCCAGCAGTTCCTCAGGAGGAGTAGTGTATGGCTACACCTTC.

The sample holds many counts of this clonotype. V is TRBV27 and J is TRBJ1-1; D unclear. Germline-derived CDR1 and CDR2 are MNHEY and SMNVEV (reference sequence). V lost 0 bases, J lost 1 base, and 12 bases lay in between. The CDR3 sequence is 16 residues long. CDR3 region: CASSLSPMSPNTEAFF. CDR3 bases: TGTGCCAGCAGTTTATCGCCGATGTCTCCGAACACTGAAGCTTTCTTT.

The V call is TRBV5-1, the J call TRBJ2-5, with TRBD1 identical over 11 bases. V trimming: 0 bases; J trimming: 1 base; junction bases outside the gene matches: 2. From germline, CDR1 is SGHRS and CDR2 YFSETQ. The CDR3 covers 16 residues. The CDR3 protein is CASSLAGTGGQETQYF. CDR3 sequence (DNA): TGCGCCAGCAGCTTGGCCGGGACAGGGGGCCAAGAGACCCAGTACTTC.

This clonotype came up a few times. The V and J genes are TRBV24-1 and TRBJ2-3; D assignment may be TRBD1 or TRBD2 (5 bases each). CDR1 KGHDR and CDR2 SFDVKD come from the germline V gene. Trimming pared 0 bases from V and 5 bases from J, leaving 11 bases between. The CDR3 sequence is 15 residues long. In DNA, the CDR3 is TGTGCCACCAGTGATTTGGCGAGAGGGGTAGATACGCAGTATTTT. This codes for CATSDLARGVDTQYF.